This is a list of T cell receptor beta chains from one sample in a study of control samples from healthy donors and cancer patients. Data came from immunoSEQ multiplex PCR; TCRdb stores just in-frame clones and leaves some out. Of 190,000 or so clones listed, roughly 93% are singletons. Material for sequencing was blood. These receptors were obtained from a man aged 18 to 29 in good health. CDR3s include the opening cysteine and the closing phenylalanine or tryptophan. A D gene is named only where the DNA matches it firmly. Not every row has a clone size; where given, it reads once, few, many or a size class.

v_gene: TRBV30; j_gene: TRBJ2-2; abundance: .; d_gene: .; CDR3aa: CAWSALWQLTNTGELFF; CDR3nt: TGTGCCTGGAGTGCGCTCTGGCAGTTAACGAACACCGGGGAGCTGTTTTTT
v_gene: TRBV5-1; j_gene: TRBJ2-7; abundance: .; d_gene: TRBD2; CDR3aa: CASSIGTSGGYGRQYF; CDR3nt: TGCGCCAGCAGCATCGGGACTAGCGGGGGTTACGGTCGGCAGTACTTC
v_gene: TRBV7-9; j_gene: TRBJ2-2; abundance: .; d_gene: .; CDR3aa: CASIPQQENTGELFF; CDR3nt: TGTGCCAGCATCCCTCAACAGGAGAACACCGGGGAGCTGTTTTTT
v_gene: TRBV6-5; j_gene: TRBJ1-1; abundance: .; d_gene: .; CDR3aa: CASSSQSTEAFF; CDR3nt: TGTGCCAGCAGCTCCCAGTCCACTGAAGCTTTCTTT
v_gene: TRBV5-6; j_gene: TRBJ2-3; abundance: .; d_gene: .; CDR3aa: CASSLIRAASTDTQYF; CDR3nt: TGTGCCAGCAGCTTGATACGGGCAGCGAGCACAGATACGCAGTATTTT
v_gene: TRBV6-5; j_gene: TRBJ1-2; abundance: .; d_gene: .; CDR3aa: CASRRDTGGGYTF; CDR3nt: TGTGCCAGCAGACGCGACACCGGCGGTGGCTACACCTTC
v_gene: TRBV2; j_gene: TRBJ2-2; abundance: .; d_gene: .; CDR3aa: CASSGIRNGELFF; CDR3nt: TGTGCCAGCAGTGGTATAAGGAACGGGGAGCTGTTTTTT
v_gene: TRBV2; j_gene: TRBJ1-4; abundance: .; d_gene: .; CDR3aa: CASSEQQGLSEKLFF; CDR3nt: TGTGCCAGCAGTGAACAACAGGGTTTAAGTGAAAAACTGTTTTTT
v_gene: TRBV23-1; j_gene: TRBJ1-3; abundance: .; d_gene: .; CDR3aa: CASSHPDSCSGNTIYF; CDR3nt: TGCGCCAGCAGTCATCCAGACTCCTGCTCTGGAAACACCATATATTTT
v_gene: TRBV12-5; j_gene: TRBJ2-5; abundance: .; d_gene: TRBD2; CDR3aa: CASGFFPGTRSSQYF; CDR3nt: TGTGCTAGTGGTTTCTTCCCCGGGACTAGGTCGTCCCAGTACTTC
v_gene: TRBV18; j_gene: TRBJ2-3; abundance: .; d_gene: TRBD1; CDR3aa: CASSPRTGDGDTQYF; CDR3nt: TGTGCCAGCTCACCACGGACAGGGGACGGAGATACGCAGTATTTT
v_gene: TRBV29-1; j_gene: TRBJ1-2; abundance: once; d_gene: .; CDR3aa: CSVAGSYGYTF; CDR3nt: TGCAGCGTTGCAGGGTCCTATGGCTACACCTTC
v_gene: TRBV6-1; j_gene: TRBJ2-2; abundance: .; d_gene: .; CDR3aa: CASSGNRAANTGELFF; CDR3nt: TGTGCCAGCAGTGGGAACAGGGCCGCGAACACCGGGGAGCTGTTTTTT
v_gene: TRBV9; j_gene: TRBJ2-3; abundance: .; d_gene: TRBD2; CDR3aa: CASTIAGGPRDTQYF; CDR3nt: TGTGCCAGCACAATAGCGGGGGGTCCAAGAGATACGCAGTATTTT
v_gene: TRBV19; j_gene: TRBJ1-2; abundance: once; d_gene: TRBD1; CDR3aa: CASSTHRGGNYGYTF; CDR3nt: TGTGCCAGTAGTACCCACAGGGGTGGGAACTATGGCTACACCTTC
v_gene: TRBV27; j_gene: TRBJ1-2; abundance: .; d_gene: TRBD1; CDR3aa: CASSAIGQGARNYGYTF; CDR3nt: TGTGCCAGCAGCGCCATCGGACAGGGGGCTAGGAACTATGGCTACACCTTC
v_gene: TRBV27; j_gene: TRBJ1-5; abundance: .; d_gene: TRBD1; CDR3aa: CASKSRDRADQPQHF; CDR3nt: TGTGCCAGCAAAAGCCGGGACAGGGCTGATCAGCCCCAGCATTTT
v_gene: TRBV7-9; j_gene: TRBJ2-3; abundance: .; d_gene: .; CDR3aa: CASSLGRGPDTQYF; CDR3nt: TGTGCCAGCAGCTTAGGGCGGGGACCAGATACGCAGTATTTT
v_gene: TRBV5-1; j_gene: TRBJ1-6; abundance: .; d_gene: .; CDR3aa: CASSLGQGMGLLHF; CDR3nt: TGCGCCAGCAGCTTGGGCCAGGGTATGGGGCTCCTCCACTTT
v_gene: TRBV15; j_gene: TRBJ2-7; abundance: few; d_gene: .; CDR3aa: CATSRVGEQYF; CDR3nt: TGTGCCACCAGCAGAGTCGGCGAGCAGTACTTC
v_gene: TRBV11-3; j_gene: TRBJ1-1; abundance: .; d_gene: .; CDR3aa: CASSLTRSNTEAFF; CDR3nt: TGTGCCAGCAGCTTAACTAGAAGTAACACTGAAGCTTTCTTT
v_gene: TRBV18; j_gene: TRBJ1-6; abundance: .; d_gene: TRBD1; CDR3aa: CASSLGQGQSPLHF; CDR3nt: TGTGCCAGCTCCCTCGGACAGGGTCAATCACCCCTCCACTTT
v_gene: TRBV5-4; j_gene: TRBJ2-7; abundance: .; d_gene: .; CDR3aa: CASSLDKVDEQYF; CDR3nt: TGTGCCAGCAGCTTGGACAAAGTCGACGAGCAGTACTTC
v_gene: TRBV2; j_gene: TRBJ2-1; abundance: .; d_gene: TRBD2; CDR3aa: CAILKKGGLAGQSSYNEQFF; CDR3nt: TGTGCCATCCTAAAAAAAGGGGGGCTAGCGGGCCAGAGCTCCTACAATGAGCAGTTCTTC
v_gene: TRBV30; j_gene: TRBJ2-2; abundance: .; d_gene: .; CDR3aa: CAWSPLSTGELFF; CDR3nt: TGTGCCTGGAGTCCCTTATCAACCGGGGAGCTGTTTTTT
v_gene: TRBV6-5; j_gene: TRBJ1-4; abundance: .; d_gene: .; CDR3aa: CASSPRGTTNEKLFF; CDR3nt: TGTGCCAGCAGTCCAAGGGGGACAACTAATGAAAAACTGTTTTTT
v_gene: TRBV7-2; j_gene: TRBJ1-1; abundance: .; d_gene: .; CDR3aa: CASSLGVMDRCF; CDR3nt: TGTGCCAGCAGCTTAGGAGTGATGGACAGATGCTTT
v_gene: TRBV7-8; j_gene: TRBJ1-1; abundance: .; d_gene: .; CDR3aa: CASSQTGGASVTEAFF; CDR3nt: TGTGCCAGCAGCCAGACTGGGGGCGCGTCGGTTACTGAAGCTTTCTTT
v_gene: TRBV19; j_gene: TRBJ2-7; abundance: .; d_gene: .; CDR3aa: CASSIGGRMGYEQYF; CDR3nt: TGTGCCAGTAGTATAGGGGGCAGAATGGGCTACGAGCAGTACTTC
v_gene: TRBV20-1; j_gene: TRBJ1-1; abundance: .; d_gene: .; CDR3aa: CSARTSSEAFF; CDR3nt: TGCAGTGCTAGGACGAGCTCTGAAGCTTTCTTT
v_gene: TRBV20-1; j_gene: TRBJ1-4; abundance: .; d_gene: TRBD1; CDR3aa: CSASPGTGVGEKLFF; CDR3nt: TGCAGTGCTAGTCCCGGGACAGGGGTGGGGGAAAAACTGTTTTTT
v_gene: TRBV11-3; j_gene: TRBJ2-1; abundance: .; d_gene: TRBD2; CDR3aa: CASSVGGDEQFF; CDR3nt: TGTGCCAGCAGCGTCGGGGGGGATGAGCAGTTCTTC
v_gene: TRBV20-1; j_gene: TRBJ1-5; abundance: .; d_gene: .; CDR3aa: CSARDLGPQHF; CDR3nt: TGCAGTGCTAGAGACCTGGGGCCCCAGCATTTT
v_gene: TRBV18; j_gene: TRBJ2-5; abundance: .; d_gene: .; CDR3aa: CASSPPVTGTQYF; CDR3nt: TGTGCCAGCTCACCACCGGTTACCGGGACCCAGTACTTC
v_gene: TRBV30; j_gene: TRBJ2-2; abundance: .; d_gene: TRBD2; CDR3aa: CAWSGERGGPGELFF; CDR3nt: TGTGCCTGGAGTGGCGAGCGGGGGGGCCCCGGGGAGCTGTTTTTT
v_gene: TRBV5-1; j_gene: TRBJ2-1; abundance: .; d_gene: .; CDR3aa: CASSQSQGYNEQFF; CDR3nt: TGCGCCAGCAGCCAGAGCCAGGGGTACAATGAGCAGTTCTTC
v_gene: TRBV5-1; j_gene: TRBJ1-3; abundance: .; d_gene: .; CDR3aa: CASSLSGFSGNTIYF; CDR3nt: TGCGCCAGCAGCTTGAGCGGTTTCTCTGGAAACACCATATATTTT
v_gene: TRBV6-5; j_gene: TRBJ1-2; abundance: .; d_gene: .; CDR3aa: CASTRQASSYGYTF; CDR3nt: TGTGCCAGCACGAGACAAGCCTCATCCTATGGCTACACCTTC
v_gene: TRBV2; j_gene: TRBJ2-2; abundance: .; d_gene: TRBD2; CDR3aa: CASSKGLANTGELFF; CDR3nt: TGTGCCAGCAGTAAGGGACTAGCTAACACCGGGGAGCTGTTTTTT
v_gene: TRBV9; j_gene: TRBJ1-1; abundance: .; d_gene: .; CDR3aa: CASSVGGALNTEAFF; CDR3nt: TGTGCCAGCAGCGTAGGGGGAGCCTTAAACACTGAAGCTTTCTTT
v_gene: TRBV9; j_gene: TRBJ2-2; abundance: .; d_gene: .; CDR3aa: CASSVAGNTGELFF; CDR3nt: TGTGCCAGCAGCGTAGCGGGGAACACCGGGGAGCTGTTTTTT
v_gene: TRBV5-1; j_gene: TRBJ2-5; abundance: .; d_gene: .; CDR3aa: CASSSSAGQETQYF; CDR3nt: TGCGCCAGCAGCTCTTCGGCAGGCCAAGAGACCCAGTACTTC
v_gene: TRBV7-8; j_gene: TRBJ1-4; abundance: .; d_gene: .; CDR3aa: CASSPEGQLNEKLFF; CDR3nt: TGTGCCAGCAGCCCGGAAGGGCAGCTTAATGAAAAACTGTTTTTT